These T cell receptor beta chains were read from a single sample in a study of cytomegalovirus exposure and HLA in healthy donors. Method: immunoSEQ multiplex PCR; TCRdb's copy keeps in-frame clones and lacks some. The sample totals about 40,000 clones. Sequenced: PBMCs. The source is a woman aged 30 to 39 in good health and CMV-seronegative. Both conserved end residues are part of each CDR3. The D gene is left open where the match is weak.

V	D	J	DNA	CDR3
TRBV19	TRBD1	TRBJ1-2	TGTGCCAGTAGTGGACAGGGAGGCTATGGCTACACCTTC	CASSGQGGYGYTF
TRBV4-1	TRBD2	TRBJ2-7	TGCGCCAGCAGCCAAGTAGTGGGAGCGGGGGGAGGGTACGAGCAGTACTTC	CASSQVVGAGGGYEQYF
TRBV7-9	TRBD2	TRBJ2-7	TGTGCCAGCTGTTCATTCAGGCGGGGGGGGCCCTACGAGCAGTACTTC	CASCSFRRGGPYEQYF
TRBV6-5	-	TRBJ2-7	TGTGCCAGCAGTTACGAGAACAGACACGAGCAGTACTTC	CASSYENRHEQYF
TRBV29-1	TRBD1	TRBJ1-2	TGCAGCGTTGACCAACCGGGACAGTCTATCTATGGCTACACCTTC	CSVDQPGQSIYGYTF
TRBV7-7	-	TRBJ2-2	TGTGCTAGCAGCTTAAGCCCGACCGGGGAGCTGTTTTTT	CASSLSPTGELFF
TRBV7-9	TRBD2	TRBJ2-1	TGTGCCAGCGGTAGCGGGAGGGCGGATGAGCAGTTCTTC	CASGSGRADEQFF
TRBV7-6	-	TRBJ1-4	TGTGCCAGCAGCTTTAGTATAAAAGCCAGAGGGGAAAAACTGTTTTTT	CASSFSIKARGEKLFF
TRBV7-9	TRBD1	TRBJ1-2	TGTGCCAGCAGCTCAAACAGGGGGCTTGGCTACACCTTC	CASSSNRGLGYTF
TRBV30	TRBD2	TRBJ2-7	TGTGCCTGGAGTGTAGTGGTACCGGGACTAGCCCAATCCTACGAGCAGTACTTC	CAWSVVVPGLAQSYEQYF
TRBV7-9	-	TRBJ2-7	TGTGCCAGCAGCTTAGTAACTGACGAGCAGTACTTC	CASSLVTDEQYF
TRBV28	-	TRBJ1-1	TGTGCCAGCAGTTTATATCAAACAGGTCTTAGCACTGAAGCTTTCTTT	CASSLYQTGLSTEAFF
TRBV5-1	-	TRBJ2-6	TGCGCCAGCAGCTTGGATGGCAGGGCGGGAGGGGCCAACGTCCTGACTTTC	CASSLDGRAGGANVLTF
TRBV6-1	-	TRBJ1-1	TGTGCCAGCAGGACGACAGGGAACACTGAAGCTTTCTTT	CASRTTGNTEAFF
TRBV19	-	TRBJ1-2	TGTGCCAGCAGCCTGGGGGGGCGCGACTATGGCTACACCTTC	CASSLGGRDYGYTF
TRBV5-3	-	TRBJ1-5	TGTGCCAGAAGCTTGCAGGTTATGGTTCAGCCCCAGCATTTT	CARSLQVMVQPQHF
TRBV5-1	TRBD2	TRBJ2-7	TGCGCCAGCAGCACCGGAGGACTAGCGGCCCTTTCCTACGAGCAGTACTTC	CASSTGGLAALSYEQYF
TRBV27	TRBD2	TRBJ2-7	TGTGCCAGCAGGAGACTAGCGGGAAGCGCTCGGCCCTACGAGCAGTACTTC	CASRRLAGSARPYEQYF
TRBV19	TRBD2	TRBJ2-7	TGTGCCAGTAGTCCTCATGATGCGGGCGGGAGGAGCTACGAGCAGTACTTC	CASSPHDAGGRSYEQYF
TRBV19	-	TRBJ1-5	TGTGCCAGTAGTATAGCCTACAGCAGCAATCAGCCCCAGCATTTT	CASSIAYSSNQPQHF
TRBV4-1	-	TRBJ2-7	TGCGCCAGCAGCCAAGAACGTAGCGGCCCTGCCTACGAGCAGTACTTC	CASSQERSGPAYEQYF
TRBV27	TRBD1	TRBJ1-2	TGTGCCAGCAGTTTATCCAGGGACAGCGATAACTATGGCTACACCTTC	CASSLSRDSDNYGYTF
TRBV7-9	TRBD1	TRBJ2-5	TGTGCCAGCAGCTCCAACAGGGGGCCGGAGACCCAGTACTTC	CASSSNRGPETQYF
TRBV6-5	-	TRBJ1-2	TGTGCCAGCAGTCAAACTTACTATTATGGCTACACCTTC	CASSQTYYYGYTF
TRBV2	TRBD1	TRBJ1-2	TGTGCCAGCAGTCGGGACAGAGGTGGCTACACCTTC	CASSRDRGGYTF
TRBV7-6	-	TRBJ2-3	TGTGCCAGCAGCCTCAGTGGGCTAGCGACAGATACGCAGTATTTT	CASSLSGLATDTQYF
TRBV20-1	-	TRBJ2-1	TGCAGTGCCTTCCGTCGCGATGAGCAGTTCTTC	CSAFRRDEQFF
TRBV29-1	-	TRBJ2-3	TGCAGCGTTCGCCAGCCGGGGGATACGCAGTATTTT	CSVRQPGDTQYF
TRBV7-9	TRBD2	TRBJ2-3	TGTGCCAGCAGCGTGACTAGCGGGATGTCAGATACGCAGTATTTT	CASSVTSGMSDTQYF
TRBV7-9	TRBD1	TRBJ2-7	TGTGCCAGCGGACAGGGAGGCTCCACCAGCTCCTACGAGCAGTACTTC	CASGQGGSTSSYEQYF
TRBV27	-	TRBJ1-5	TGTGCCAGCACCACAGGGAATCAGCCCCAGCATTTT	CASTTGNQPQHF
TRBV11-1	-	TRBJ2-6	TGTGCCAGCAGCCCCCGGGGGTGGGGGACTGGGGCCAACGTCCTGACTTTC	CASSPRGWGTGANVLTF
TRBV27	-	TRBJ2-7	TGTGCCAGCAGTTTATCGATTCGGGGCTACGAGCAGTACTTC	CASSLSIRGYEQYF
TRBV13	-	TRBJ1-1	TGTGCCAGCAGCTTAGTACAGAACACTGAAGCTTTCTTT	CASSLVQNTEAFF
TRBV30	TRBD1	TRBJ1-1	TGTGCCTGGAGCGGGACAGGGCTTAACACTGAAGCTTTCTTT	CAWSGTGLNTEAFF
TRBV19	TRBD2	TRBJ2-3	TGTGCCAGTAAGCAAGGATTAGCGGGGGGGGATACGCAGTATTTT	CASKQGLAGGDTQYF
TRBV5-1	TRBD2	TRBJ2-1	TGCGCCAGCAGCTTGGGGGCTAGCGGGAGGCGAAGCTCCTACAATGAGCAGTTCTTC	CASSLGASGRRSSYNEQFF
TRBV25-1	TRBD2	TRBJ2-7	TGTGCCAGCAGTGAGCTAGGGCTAGCGGGAGTCAACGAGCAGTACTTC	CASSELGLAGVNEQYF
TRBV7-2	-	TRBJ2-2	TGTGCCAGCAGCGTACTGATGGGACTCCCGAACACCGGGGAGCTGTTTTTT	CASSVLMGLPNTGELFF
TRBV18	-	TRBJ1-5	TGTGCCAGCTCAGCCCAGGGTGACCGACAGCCCCAGCATTTT	CASSAQGDRQPQHF
TRBV10-1	-	TRBJ1-1	TGCGCCAGCAGTTGGGGCGGCGGCACTGAAGCTTTCTTT	CASSWGGGTEAFF
TRBV5-1	TRBD2	TRBJ2-1	TGCGCCAGCAGAAGTAGCGGGAGCTCCTACAATGAGCAGTTCTTC	CASRSSGSSYNEQFF
TRBV23-1	-	TRBJ2-7	TGCGCCAGCAGTCAATCGGCCCGATCCTTAGCGGTCTCCTACGAGCAGTACTTC	CASSQSARSLAVSYEQYF
TRBV7-3	-	TRBJ2-1	TGTGCCAGCAGCCAGGGGAACAATGAGCAGTTCTTC	CASSQGNNEQFF
TRBV28	-	TRBJ1-1	TGTGCCAGCAGTTTCGGTACAACTAAGAACACTGAAGCTTTCTTT	CASSFGTTKNTEAFF
TRBV7-9	TRBD1	TRBJ2-1	TGTGCCAGCAGTTTCGGGACAGTGGTAAATGAGCAGTTCTTC	CASSFGTVVNEQFF
TRBV9	-	TRBJ2-5	TGTGCCAGCAGCGTATTAGGGGGTCAAGAGAACCAGTACTTC	CASSVLGGQENQYF
TRBV10-3	-	TRBJ1-5	TGTGCCATCAGTGATGGAGGATACGGCAATCAGCCCCAGCATTTT	CAISDGGYGNQPQHF
TRBV30	TRBD1	TRBJ2-1	TGTGCCTTGGGACAGGGCAATAATGAGCAGTTCTTC	CALGQGNNEQFF
TRBV30	TRBD2	TRBJ2-1	TGTGCCCTCACGGCAGGGACTAGCATATCCAATGAGCAGTTCTTC	CALTAGTSISNEQFF
TRBV13	-	TRBJ2-1	TGTGCCAGCAGCTTAACCCGGAAACAGAACAATGAGCAGTTCTTC	CASSLTRKQNNEQFF
TRBV27	TRBD1	TRBJ2-7	TGTGCCAGCAGTACTTTCCCCCGGACAGGGGACACCTACGAGCAGTACTTC	CASSTFPRTGDTYEQYF